The rows below give T cell receptor beta chains drawn from one sample of a study of identifying expanded T cells in peripheral blood. Profiled with immunoSEQ multiplex PCR; TCRdb holds only in-frame clones, not every one. The sample consists of some 90,000 clones, 75% to 90% of them appearing once. The specimen sequenced was blood. The receptors here all came from a person between 18 and 70 years old in good health. The CDR3 runs from the conserved cysteine through the conserved F or W. The D gene is left open where the match is weak. Not all rows give a size; the values are once, few, many and, for expanded clones, a class.

clone_size: -
j_call: TRBJ1-1
v_call: TRBV7-9
d_call: TRBD1
cdr3_aa: CASSLGDSGPFF
cdr3_nt: TGTGCCAGCAGCTTAGGGGACAGTGGCCCTTTCTTT

clone_size: -
j_call: TRBJ1-1
v_call: TRBV30
d_call: -
cdr3_aa: CAWSLPGLPRDAEAFF
cdr3_nt: TGTGCCTGGAGTCTCCCAGGGCTGCCGCGAGACGCTGAAGCTTTCTTT

clone_size: once
j_call: TRBJ1-5
v_call: TRBV18
d_call: -
cdr3_aa: CASSPLRVGQPQHF
cdr3_nt: TGTGCCAGCTCACCCTTGAGGGTCGGTCAGCCCCAGCATTTT

clone_size: -
j_call: TRBJ2-1
v_call: TRBV2
d_call: TRBD1
cdr3_aa: CASSVRQGDLGEQFF
cdr3_nt: TGTGCCAGCAGTGTCCGACAGGGCGATCTGGGAGAGCAGTTCTTC

clone_size: -
j_call: TRBJ1-5
v_call: TRBV19
d_call: TRBD1
cdr3_aa: CASNLPGQGEQPQHF
cdr3_nt: TGTGCCAGTAATTTACCGGGACAGGGGGAGCAGCCCCAGCATTTT

clone_size: -
j_call: TRBJ1-1
v_call: TRBV11-3
d_call: TRBD1
cdr3_aa: CASSSPTTGVVNTEAFF
cdr3_nt: TGTGCCAGCAGCTCGCCCACAACAGGGGTAGTGAACACTGAAGCTTTCTTT

clone_size: few
j_call: TRBJ1-5
v_call: TRBV19
d_call: TRBD1
cdr3_aa: CASRGQGAGQPQHF
cdr3_nt: TGTGCCAGCAGAGGACAGGGGGCTGGTCAGCCCCAGCATTTT

clone_size: -
j_call: TRBJ1-1
v_call: TRBV7-9
d_call: -
cdr3_aa: CASSYEGTVNTEAFF
cdr3_nt: TGTGCCAGCAGCTATGAAGGGACTGTGAACACTGAAGCTTTCTTT

clone_size: -
j_call: TRBJ1-4
v_call: TRBV29-1
d_call: -
cdr3_aa: CSVEDGEGDEEKLFF
cdr3_nt: TGCAGCGTTGAAGACGGGGAGGGGGATGAGGAAAAACTGTTTTTT

clone_size: -
j_call: TRBJ1-1
v_call: TRBV6-6
d_call: -
cdr3_aa: CAARVWTEAFF
cdr3_nt: TGTGCCGCAAGAGTCTGGACTGAAGCTTTCTTT

clone_size: -
j_call: TRBJ1-2
v_call: TRBV7-2
d_call: -
cdr3_aa: CASSLTATNYGYTF
cdr3_nt: TGTGCCAGCAGCTTAACAGCTACTAACTATGGCTACACCTTC

clone_size: -
j_call: TRBJ1-3
v_call: TRBV9
d_call: TRBD1
cdr3_aa: CASSGDSLNTIYF
cdr3_nt: TGTGCCAGCAGCGGGGACAGCTTAAACACCATATATTTT

clone_size: few
j_call: TRBJ2-7
v_call: TRBV19
d_call: -
cdr3_aa: CASSIYRVIPGGYSYEQYF
cdr3_nt: TGTGCCAGTAGTATTTATCGGGTGATCCCAGGAGGGTATTCCTACGAGCAGTACTTC

clone_size: -
j_call: TRBJ1-5
v_call: TRBV2
d_call: -
cdr3_aa: CASSPTERNQPQHF
cdr3_nt: TGTGCCAGCAGTCCTACGGAGCGCAATCAGCCCCAGCATTTT

clone_size: -
j_call: TRBJ2-5
v_call: TRBV5-1
d_call: TRBD1
cdr3_aa: CASSSRDRGSETQYF
cdr3_nt: TGCGCCAGCAGTTCCCGGGACAGGGGCTCTGAGACCCAGTACTTC

clone_size: -
j_call: TRBJ1-1
v_call: TRBV10-3
d_call: -
cdr3_aa: CAISDGLTNTEAFF
cdr3_nt: TGTGCCATCAGTGACGGACTCACGAACACTGAAGCTTTCTTT

clone_size: -
j_call: TRBJ2-7
v_call: TRBV27
d_call: -
cdr3_aa: CASSLGPLVYEQYF
cdr3_nt: TGTGCCAGCAGTTTAGGTCCGCTAGTTTACGAGCAGTACTTC

clone_size: -
j_call: TRBJ1-5
v_call: TRBV5-4
d_call: -
cdr3_aa: CASSMNNWGSNQPQHF
cdr3_nt: TGTGCCAGCAGCATGAACAACTGGGGTAGCAATCAGCCCCAGCATTTT

clone_size: -
j_call: TRBJ2-2
v_call: TRBV5-1
d_call: -
cdr3_aa: CASSIQGGITGELFF
cdr3_nt: TGCGCCAGCAGCATACAGGGCGGAATCACCGGGGAGCTGTTTTTT

clone_size: -
j_call: TRBJ1-1
v_call: TRBV19
d_call: -
cdr3_aa: CASSFSGTGEAFF
cdr3_nt: TGTGCCAGTAGTTTTTCCGGGACGGGTGAAGCTTTCTTT

clone_size: -
j_call: TRBJ1-3
v_call: TRBV7-9
d_call: -
cdr3_aa: CASQARERSGNTIYF
cdr3_nt: TGTGCCAGCCAGGCCCGTGAGAGGTCTGGAAACACCATATATTTT

clone_size: -
j_call: TRBJ1-1
v_call: TRBV7-2
d_call: -
cdr3_aa: CASSLARQDWAFF
cdr3_nt: TGTGCCAGCAGCTTAGCCCGACAAGACTGGGCTTTCTTT

clone_size: once
j_call: TRBJ1-1
v_call: TRBV5-4
d_call: TRBD1
cdr3_aa: CASTGQGARGTEAFF
cdr3_nt: TGTGCCAGCACCGGGCAGGGGGCTCGGGGCACTGAAGCTTTCTTT

clone_size: -
j_call: TRBJ2-1
v_call: TRBV11-2
d_call: TRBD2
cdr3_aa: CASSSPASGGASYNEQFF
cdr3_nt: TGTGCCAGCAGCTCCCCAGCTAGCGGGGGGGCCTCCTACAATGAGCAGTTCTTC

clone_size: -
j_call: TRBJ2-7
v_call: TRBV5-6
d_call: TRBD2
cdr3_aa: CASSPSGLAHYEQYF
cdr3_nt: TGTGCCAGCAGCCCGTCGGGACTAGCCCACTACGAGCAGTACTTC

clone_size: few
j_call: TRBJ1-2
v_call: TRBV19
d_call: TRBD1
cdr3_aa: CASSGTTGGDYGYTF
cdr3_nt: TGTGCCAGTAGTGGCACTACAGGGGGCGACTATGGCTACACCTTC

clone_size: -
j_call: TRBJ2-7
v_call: TRBV30
d_call: TRBD1
cdr3_aa: CACNRGNYEQYF
cdr3_nt: TGTGCCTGTAACAGGGGGAACTACGAGCAGTACTTC

clone_size: -
j_call: TRBJ1-1
v_call: TRBV20-1
d_call: -
cdr3_aa: CSARKDTEAFF
cdr3_nt: TGCAGTGCCCGGAAAGACACTGAAGCTTTCTTT

clone_size: few
j_call: TRBJ2-1
v_call: TRBV5-6
d_call: -
cdr3_aa: CASSFGQFGRNEQFF
cdr3_nt: TGTGCCAGCAGTTTCGGACAGTTCGGTAGGAATGAGCAGTTCTTC

clone_size: once
j_call: TRBJ1-4
v_call: TRBV30
d_call: -
cdr3_aa: CAWSVRQADEKLFF
cdr3_nt: TGTGCCTGGAGTGTACGGCAGGCCGATGAAAAACTGTTTTTT

clone_size: -
j_call: TRBJ1-4
v_call: TRBV4-3
d_call: -
cdr3_aa: CASSRDLANEKLFF
cdr3_nt: TGCGCCAGCAGCCGAGACTTGGCGAATGAAAAACTGTTTTTT

clone_size: -
j_call: TRBJ1-2
v_call: TRBV7-9
d_call: -
cdr3_aa: CASSLPRGKELFPGYTF
cdr3_nt: TGTGCCAGCAGCCTCCCTCGGGGGAAAGAACTCTTCCCAGGCTACACCTTC

clone_size: once
j_call: TRBJ1-2
v_call: TRBV29-1
d_call: -
cdr3_aa: CSVGVIGLGYTF
cdr3_nt: TGCAGCGTTGGGGTTATAGGCTTGGGCTACACCTTC

clone_size: -
j_call: TRBJ1-1
v_call: TRBV7-2
d_call: TRBD1
cdr3_aa: CASSLWDRGLTEAFF
cdr3_nt: TGTGCCAGCAGCTTATGGGACAGGGGGCTCACTGAAGCTTTCTTT

clone_size: -
j_call: TRBJ1-5
v_call: TRBV30
d_call: -
cdr3_aa: CAWSVQGNQPQHF
cdr3_nt: TGTGCCTGGAGTGTACAGGGTAATCAGCCCCAGCATTTT